Listed below are T cell receptor beta chains from one sample, sequenced in a study of blood T cell repertoires in COVID-19. Produced via immunoSEQ multiplex PCR; TCRdb's table is partial and in-frame only. The sample has 100,000 or so clones, roughly 85% seen once. Sequencing used peripheral blood. Receptors were obtained from a man aged 70 or older with active or convalescent COVID-19. Both conserved end residues are part of each CDR3. Fields, in order: J gene, V gene, D gene, clone size, CDR3 protein, CDR3 DNA. D genes are given only for firm matches. The listing skips clone size in some rows; elsewhere it reads once, few, many or a size class.

>TRBJ2-1|TRBV30|TRBD2|.
CAWRGLAGGFYNEQFF
TGTGCCTGGAGGGGACTAGCGGGAGGATTTTACAATGAGCAGTTCTTC
>TRBJ2-1|TRBV5-4|TRBD1|.
CASSRQGVGEQFF
TGTGCCAGCAGTCGACAGGGGGTGGGGGAGCAGTTCTTC
>TRBJ2-7|TRBV7-9|TRBD1|.
CASSPQGAGEQYF
TGTGCCAGCAGCCCGCAGGGGGCAGGCGAGCAGTACTTC
>TRBJ1-1|TRBV6-2/TRBV6-3|.|once
CASSYIQRRTEAFF
TGTGCCAGCAGTTATATTCAGAGGCGGACTGAAGCTTTCTTT
>TRBJ1-5|TRBV7-9|.|few
CASSARGGGQPQHF
TGTGCCAGCAGCGCCCGCGGGGGCGGACAGCCCCAGCATTTT
>TRBJ1-2|TRBV19|.|.
CASSMPDRINYGYTF
TGTGCCAGTAGTATGCCCGACAGAATCAACTATGGCTACACCTTC
>TRBJ1-1|TRBV19|TRBD1|.
CASSFQGEGTEAFF
TGTGCCAGTAGTTTCCAGGGGGAAGGGACTGAAGCTTTCTTT
>TRBJ1-1|TRBV6-5|.|.
CASSYRVSNTEAFF
TGTGCCAGCAGTTACCGGGTCTCGAACACTGAAGCTTTCTTT
>TRBJ1-1|TRBV6-6|.|.
CASSYVVSEAFF
TGTGCCAGCAGTTACGTGGTGAGTGAAGCTTTCTTT
>TRBJ2-7|TRBV19|TRBD1|.
CASSISGTGTYEQYF
TGTGCCAGTAGTATTTCGGGGACAGGGACCTACGAGCAGTACTTC
>TRBJ2-1|TRBV6-1|.|.
CASSEVVTLRGYNEQFF
TGTGCCAGCAGTGAAGTAGTTACTCTCCGAGGATACAATGAGCAGTTCTTC
>TRBJ1-5|TRBV7-4|TRBD1|.
CASSLNARDRGVFSNQPQHF
TGTGCCAGCAGCCTAAATGCGCGGGACAGGGGGGTTTTTAGCAATCAGCCCCAGCATTTT
>TRBJ2-7|TRBV9|TRBD1|once
CASSVDVTGADEQYF
TGTGCCAGCAGCGTAGACGTGACAGGGGCCGACGAGCAGTATTTC
>TRBJ1-5|TRBV13|.|.
CASSRGWGNQPQHF
TGTGCCAGCAGCCGGGGTTGGGGAAATCAGCCCCAGCATTTT
>TRBJ1-3|TRBV9|TRBD1|few
CASSVGQGAGNTIYF
TGTGCCAGCAGCGTAGGACAGGGGGCTGGAAACACCATATATTTT
>TRBJ2-3|TRBV15|.|.
CATSRGDSRIGTQYF
TGTGCCACCAGCAGAGGGGACTCGAGGATTGGTACGCAGTATTTT
>TRBJ2-2|TRBV19|.|.
CASSIERLGNTGELFF
TGTGCCAGTAGTATTGAGAGACTCGGGAACACCGGGGAGCTGTTTTTT
>TRBJ2-7|TRBV9|.|once
CASSVTAEGYEQYF
TGTGCCAGCAGCGTAACGGCGGAGGGCTACGAGCAGTACTTC
>TRBJ2-7|TRBV5-1|TRBD1|.
CASSLGQGVREQYF
TGCGCCAGCAGCTTGGGACAGGGCGTTAGGGAGCAGTACTTC
>TRBJ1-6|TRBV5-4|TRBD1|.
CASSLGQGVNSPLHF
TGTGCCAGCAGCTTGGGACAGGGGGTGAATTCACCCCTCCACTTT
>TRBJ1-5|TRBV4-3|.|.
CASSQGAEPNQPQHF
TGCGCCAGCAGCCAAGGGGCCGAGCCTAATCAGCCCCAGCATTTT
>TRBJ1-1|TRBV10-3|.|many
CAISDGQYMNTEAFF
TGTGCCATCAGTGATGGACAGTACATGAACACTGAAGCTTTCTTT
>TRBJ2-7|TRBV7-6|TRBD1|.
CASSSGTGISYEQYF
TGTGCCAGCAGCTCCGGGACAGGTATATCCTACGAGCAGTACTTC
>TRBJ1-3|TRBV15|.|.
CATSREVDWSSGNTIYF
TGTGCCACCAGCAGGGAGGTCGACTGGAGCTCTGGAAACACCATATATTTT
>TRBJ1-3|TRBV2|TRBD1|.
CASSVIWRQGKGNTIYF
TGTGCCAGCAGTGTGATTTGGAGACAGGGGAAAGGAAACACCATATATTTT
>TRBJ2-1|TRBV7-3|.|.
CASSAGGPPDEQFF
TGTGCCAGCTCAGCCGGGGGGCCCCCGGATGAGCAGTTCTTC